Listed here are 20 T cell receptor beta chains from one sample, sequenced in a study of blood T cell repertoires in COVID-19. Assay used: immunoSEQ multiplex PCR; TCRdb lists only in-frame clones, some missing. The sample records 110,000 to 150,000 clones, over 75% being singletons. Sequencing input: peripheral blood. The receptors were gathered from an older man with acute or convalescent COVID-19.

The chain recombines TRBV28 with TRBJ1-5; D is undetermined. The CDR3 contains 15 residues. CDR1 is MDHEN and CDR2 is SYDVKM in the germline V gene. V lost 3 bases and J 1 base, leaving 10 bases between the germline ends. This CDR3 reads CASSLTLQSNQPQHF. The CDR3, as DNA: TGTGCCAGCAGTTTGACTCTCCAGAGCAATCAGCCCCAGCATTTT.

J is TRBJ1-1 and V is TRBV18; D is perhaps TRBD1 (5 bases). Trimming shortened V by 0 bases and J by 1 base, and 9 bases separated the two germline ends. Germline CDR1 KGHSH, CDR2 LQKENI. This CDR3 spans 15 amino acids. CDR3 sequence: CASSPPSRENTEAFF. The DNA of the CDR3 is TGTGCCAGCTCACCACCGAGCAGGGAGAACACTGAAGCTTTCTTT.

The chain uses TRBV24-1 and TRBJ1-5; TRBD1 is a possible D gene (5 bases). CDR1 and CDR2 from the germline V gene are KGHDR and SFDVKD. The CDR3 has 16 residues. Trimming removed 3 bases at V and 2 bases at J, with 13 bases between. CDR3 protein: CATSDPRGRGNQPQHF. As DNA, the CDR3 is TGTGCCACCAGTGATCCTAGGGGAAGGGGCAATCAGCCCCAGCATTTT.

This chain links TRBV7-2 with TRBJ2-7, with D possibly TRBD1 on 6 matching bases. From germline, CDR1 is SGHTA and CDR2 FQGNSA. The V end lost 1 base, the J end lost 3 bases, and 10 bases lay between the germline ends. CDR3 length: 14 amino acids. The CDR3 region is CASSLGGGVYEQYF. DNA of the CDR3: TGTGCCAGCAGCTTAGGTGGGGGCGTCTACGAGCAGTACTTC.

CDR3 region: CASSGTANNEQFF. The CDR3 DNA reads as TGTGCCAGCTCCGGGACAGCGAACAATGAGCAGTTCTTC. The chain recombines TRBV6-5 with TRBJ2-1; TRBD1 agrees at 7 bases. The CDR3 totals 13 residues. With 8 bases clipped from V and 5 bases from J, the junction kept 6 bases outside the gene matches. Germline V CDR1 and CDR2: MNHEY, SVGAGI.

The chain recombines TRBV7-2 with TRBJ2-3; 7 bases are a match to TRBD2. This CDR3 is 16 amino acids long. In germline, CDR1 is SGHTA, CDR2 FQGNSA. V trimming: 5 bases; J trimming: 2 bases; junction bases outside the gene matches: 10. CDR3 in amino acids: CASSPQGSGVTDTQYF. CDR3 in DNA: TGTGCCAGCAGCCCCCAAGGAAGCGGGGTCACAGATACGCAGTATTTT.

This clone was seen a few times. The chain uses TRBV4-2 and TRBJ2-5; 11 bases line up with TRBD2. After removal of 4 bases from V and 5 bases from J, the junction contained 6 bases not matched to a gene. From germline, CDR1 is LGHNA and CDR2 YNFKEQ. The CDR3 length is 15 residues. In DNA, the CDR3 is TGTGCCAGCAGCCCGAAATTAGCGGGAGGGGAGACCCAGTACTTC. Translated, it gives CASSPKLAGGETQYF.

This clone was observed once. The V gene is TRBV12-5, the J gene TRBJ1-5, with D tentatively TRBD1 (5 bases). Germline V CDR1 and CDR2: LGHNT, FRNRAP. V gave up 6 bases and J gave up 1 base, with 13 bases separating them. The CDR3 sequence is 15 residues long. The CDR3 nucleotides are TGTGCTAGTGGGTCTTGGGAGGGGAGCAATCAGCCCCAGCATTTT. It translates to CASGSWEGSNQPQHF.

The rearrangement links TRBV10-1 to TRBJ1-6; no clear D gene. This CDR3 is built from 13 residues. V dropped 4 bases and J dropped 10 bases, with 11 bases sitting between them. The V gene's germline CDR1 is WNHNN and CDR2 SYGVQD (reference sequence). Here the CDR3 reads CASSASLASPLHF. The CDR3 DNA sequence: TGCGCCAGCAGTGCCTCCCTGGCCTCACCCCTCCACTTT.

This chain joins TRBV5-1 and TRBJ2-6, with 9 bases fitting TRBD1. CDR1 is SGHRS, CDR2 YFSETQ, per germline. This CDR3 comprises 16 residues. V lost 2 bases, J lost 4 bases, and 4 bases stayed unmatched. The CDR3 bases are TGCGCCAGCAGCTTACAGGGGGCGTACGGGGCCAACGTCCTGACTTTC. Protein product: CASSLQGAYGANVLTF.

This clone was picked up one time. The V and J genes are TRBV12-3 or TRBV12-4 and TRBJ1-2, with D possibly being TRBD1 (6 bases). CDR3 length equals 12 residues. The V end was cut by 9 bases, the J end by 4 bases, with 12 bases between. The CDR3 region is CASFARGYGYTF. The CDR3 region has the DNA TGTGCCAGTTTTGCCAGGGGCTATGGCTACACCTTC.

This clone was detected once. The chain joins TRBV5-1 to TRBJ2-5; 11 nucleotides line up with TRBD2. The germline V gene has CDR1 SGHRS and CDR2 YFSETQ. With 7 bases clipped from V and 4 bases from J, the junction kept 6 bases outside the gene matches. This CDR3 has 14 amino acids. The CDR3: CASSQLAGGETQYF. The DNA of the CDR3 is TGCGCCAGCTCACAGCTAGCGGGAGGAGAGACCCAGTACTTC.

The chain recombines TRBV6-4 with TRBJ2-1; possible D gene TRBD1, 5 bases. Germline V CDR1 and CDR2: MRHNA, SNTAGT. Trimming took 6 bases from V and 7 from J, leaving 13 bases between them. This CDR3 has 13 amino acids. The DNA of the CDR3 is TGTGCCAGCAGCCAAATTAAGGGGAATGAGCAGTTCTTC. It is translated as CASSQIKGNEQFF.

V gene TRBV5-1 combines with J gene TRBJ2-2; the match to TRBD1 covers 8 bases. The junction had 11 bases not matched to a gene; V was cut back by 3 bases and J by 7 bases. This CDR3 comprises 16 residues. The germline gives CDR1 SGHRS, CDR2 YFSETQ. Written as DNA, the CDR3 is TGCGCCAGCAGCTCGCGGACAGGGAGGATAATCGGGGAGCTGTTTTTT. Protein sequence: CASSSRTGRIIGELFF.

The rearrangement uses TRBV29-1 and TRBJ2-7; 10 nucleotides match TRBD2. The CDR3 length is 13 residues. Germline V lookup: CDR1 SQVTM, CDR2 ANQGSEA. The ends lost 1 base at V and 6 bases at J; junction bases unmatched: 3. Written as DNA, the CDR3 is TGCAGCGTTGAAGGGACTAGCGGATCCGAGCAGTACTTC. Its translation is CSVEGTSGSEQYF.

The chain links TRBV5-4 to TRBJ2-3, with D perhaps TRBD2 (6 bases). V lost 3 bases, J lost 0 bases, and 8 bases lay in between. The V gene's germline CDR1 is SGHNT and CDR2 YYREEE (reference sequence). CDR3 size: 14 residues. CDR3 residues: CASSSGASTDTQYF. DNA of the CDR3: TGTGCCAGCAGCTCGGGAGCTAGCACAGATACGCAGTATTTT.

This clone was seen just once. This chain uses TRBV19 with TRBJ2-3, with 8 bases identical to TRBD1. The V segment lost 5 bases and the J segment 4 bases; nucleotides outside the gene matches: 5. CDR1 is LNHDA, CDR2 SQIVND, per germline (reference sequence). The CDR3 contains 14 residues. CDR3 residues: CASSRTGKADTQYF. CDR3 bases: TGTGCCAGTAGTCGGACAGGGAAAGCAGATACGCAGTATTTT.

The V and J genes are TRBV19 and TRBJ1-1, with 8 bases aligning to TRBD1. Trimming cost V 3 bases and J 5 bases; bases outside gene matches: 11. The germline V gene encodes CDR1 LNHDA and CDR2 SQIVND (reference sequence). The CDR3 contains 16 residues. CDR3 residues: CASSIYSGGEGTEAFF. For the CDR3, the DNA is TGTGCCAGTAGTATCTACTCAGGGGGCGAGGGGACTGAAGCTTTCTTT.

This chain joins TRBV29-1 and TRBJ2-7; D might be TRBD2 (6 bases). Deletions cut 4 bases from V and 2 bases from J, with 12 bases between. Germline lookup yields CDR1 SQVTM and CDR2 ANQGSEA. The CDR3 has 13 residues. The DNA of the CDR3 is TGCAGCGTTGGGGGCCCTAGCGCCTACGAGCAGTACTTC. It codes for CSVGGPSAYEQYF.

The V and J genes are TRBV28 and TRBJ1-2; 9 positions match TRBD1. Germline V gene sequence: CDR1 MDHEN, CDR2 SYDVKM. The CDR3 loop spans 14 amino acids. V lost 4 bases, J lost 5 bases, and 5 bases stayed unmatched. The CDR3 region has the DNA TGTGCCAGCAGTTCAACAGGGGGCGCGTATGGCTACACCTTC. This gives the protein CASSSTGGAYGYTF.